One and the same sample provided the 9 T cell receptor beta chains below, sequenced in a study of cytomegalovirus exposure and HLA in healthy donors. With 60 Vbeta and 13 Jbeta primers, the PCR was carried out. This table comes from immunoSEQ multiplex PCR, and its TCRdb copy is limited to in-frame clones, with some not included. The sample lists about 120,000 clones; approximately 79% were seen once. The sequencing sample was made of PBMCs. All receptors derive from a man between 50 and 59 years old in good health and CMV-seropositive.

This clone was found a few times. The chain employs TRBV28 and TRBJ1-1, with 10 bases fitting TRBD1. The junction had 10 bases not matched to a gene; V was cut back by 5 bases and J by 7 bases. The germline gives CDR1 MDHEN, CDR2 SYDVKM. The length of the CDR3 is 15 residues. The CDR3 sequence: CASSGPRQGADEAFF. The CDR3 nucleotides read TGTGCCAGCAGTGGCCCGAGACAGGGGGCTGATGAAGCTTTCTTT.

This chain connects TRBV5-5 to TRBJ2-3, with 8 bases that match TRBD1. The ends lost 4 bases at V and 6 bases at J; junction bases unmatched: 1. The CDR3 covers 12 residues. The germline V gene encodes CDR1 SGHKS and CDR2 YYEKEE (reference sequence). The CDR3 loop reads CASSRDRDTQYF. Here the CDR3 DNA reads TGTGCCAGCAGCCGGGACAGGGATACGCAGTATTTT. The variable domain in full, with the rest retrieved from reference TRBV5-5 and TRBJ2-3, is DAGVTQSPTHLIKTRGQQVTLRCSPISGHKSVSWYQQVLGQGPQFIFQYYEKEERGRGNFPDRFSARQFPNYSSELNVNALLLGDSALYLCASSRDRDTQYFGPGTRLTVL.

This chain uses TRBV6-1 with TRBJ2-6; D perhaps matches TRBD2 (6 bases). Germline V CDR1 and CDR2: MNHNS, SASEGT. Trimming left V 8 bases short and J 0 bases short, with 11 bases between. The CDR3 extends over 15 amino acids. The CDR3 DNA sequence: TGTGCCAGCCGCGGAGGGAACTCTGGGGCCAACGTCCTGACTTTC. Encoded protein: CASRGGNSGANVLTF.

This clone showed up just a few times. V usage is TRBV29-1 and J usage is TRBJ2-3; D not certain. The CDR3 is made up of 13 amino acids. V gave up 3 bases and J gave up 0 bases, with 7 bases separating them. Germline V gene lookup returns CDR1 SQVTM and CDR2 ANQGSEA. The CDR3 DNA reads as TGCAGCGTTGATCTGCGTAGCACAGATACGCAGTATTTT. Its translation: CSVDLRSTDTQYF.

This clone showed up just once. The V and J genes are TRBV7-2 and TRBJ1-5; D is possibly TRBD1 (6 bases). Germline CDR1 is SGHTA and CDR2 is FQGNSA. There are 17 residues in the CDR3. With 4 bases removed from V and 1 base from J, the gap between germline ends came to 17 bases. CDR3 bases: TGTGCCAGCAGCTCAGGGGTTCTGGGGGTGAGCAATCAGCCCCAGCATTTT. It is translated as CASSSGVLGVSNQPQHF. The entire variable domain, with the rest obtained from reference TRBV7-2 and TRBJ1-5, is as follows: GAGVSQSPSNKVTEKGKDVELRCDPISGHTALYWYRQSLGQGLEFLIYFQGNSAPDKSGLPSDRFSAERTGGSVSTLTIQRTQQEDSAVYLCASSSGVLGVSNQPQHFGDGTRLSIL.

This clone was counted a single time. V is TRBV7-6 and J is TRBJ2-3; a weak D match, TRBD1 (6 bases). Trimming left V 5 bases short and J 3 bases short, with 12 bases between. Looked up from germline, CDR1 is SGHVS and CDR2 is FNYEAQ. CDR3 length: 14 amino acids. This CDR3 reads CASSPRDKTDTQYF. The DNA for the CDR3 is TGTGCCAGCAGCCCCCGGGACAAAACAGATACGCAGTATTTT.

J is TRBJ2-7 and V is TRBV28; 7 bases are shared with TRBD1. V lost 4 bases and J lost 2; bases outside the gene matches: 5. This CDR3 is built from 14 residues. Germline lookup yields CDR1 MDHEN and CDR2 SYDVKM. Here the CDR3 reads CASSYGQVTYEQYF. In DNA form, the CDR3 reads TGTGCCAGCAGTTACGGACAGGTAACCTACGAGCAGTACTTC.

The rearrangement uses TRBV5-1 and TRBJ1-2, with D perhaps TRBD1 (5 bases). V was shortened by 3 bases and J by 1 base, with 7 bases between the two germline ends. Germline V gene sequence: CDR1 SGHRS, CDR2 YFSETQ. CDR3 size: 13 residues. CDR3 in amino acids: CASSSTVNYGYTF. In DNA form, the CDR3 reads TGCGCCAGCAGCTCGACAGTTAACTATGGCTACACCTTC.

This chain joins TRBV7-6 and TRBJ2-5, with D uncertain. The end of the DNA is better explained by TRBJ2-7, so the J call may be wrong. CDR3 size: 12 residues. Looked up from germline, CDR1 is SGHVS and CDR2 is FNYEAQ. The CDR3 nucleotides read TGTGCCAGCAGCCCTACGACTTACGAGCAGTACTTC. It is translated as CASSPTTYEQYF.